This record looks at one T cell receptor beta chain sequence and its context. The record originates from a study of blood T cell repertoires in COVID-19. About the study: The samples span acute and convalescent COVID-19 from the United States, Italy and Spain. T cells, B-cell-depleted T cells, or PBMCs provided the cDNA or gDNA that served as material.

Study processing details: Amplification of reference gene primers provided the estimated nucleated cell counts. The assay was immunoSEQ multiplex PCR, and TCRdb's table has in-frame clones only and misses some. Clonal size and the V and J genes are those of that table, whereas D and trimming came from the DNA. The sample holds 160,000 or so clones, roughly 90% seen once. The ends were cut back, 1 base at V and 7 bases at J, with 12 bases in the middle. Germline CDR1 reads SGHRS; CDR2 reads YFSETQ. CDR3 length: 14 amino acids. The sequenced material came from peripheral blood. The TCR originated in a man between 60 and 75 years old with acute or convalescent COVID-19. This rearrangement joins TRBV5-1 to TRBJ2-1; D ambiguous. In nucleotides, the CDR3 is TGCGCCAGCAGCTTGATAGGAGACCGTAATGAGCAGTTCTTC. Translating it yields CASSLIGDRNEQFF.